The T cell receptor beta chain described here comes from a study of cytomegalovirus exposure and HLA in healthy donors. PCR involved 60 Vbeta and 13 Jbeta primers. As originally analysed: A later analysis counted around 74 million unique TCR beta chains, some 12 million shared. The assay was immunoSEQ multiplex PCR, and TCRdb's table has in-frame clones only and misses some. The DNA was the basis for D and trimming; V, J and clone size are from that table. Found here are tens of thousands of clones, less than 80% of them singletons; the top ten hold 2.1%. The sample holds one count of this clone. Its antigen is not known. Trimming took 1 base from V and 4 from J, leaving 10 bases between them. CDR3 length equals 14 residues. Germline V gives CDR1 SGHTA, CDR2 FQGNSA. Regarding the study as a whole: CMV serostatus was the only immune exposure information that was available.

This sequence joins TRBV7-2 and TRBJ2-5; D is possibly TRBD2 (5 bases). The origin of this receptor is a man between 25 and 39 years old in good health and CMV-seronegative. Sequencing was carried out using PBMCs. The CDR3 here is CASSLGGLAETQYF. The CDR3 DNA sequence: TGTGCCAGCAGCTTAGGAGGACTTGCAGAGACCCAGTACTTC. The entire variable domain, with the rest obtained from reference TRBV7-2 and TRBJ2-5, is as follows: GAGVSQSPSNKVTEKGKDVELRCDPISGHTALYWYRQSLGQGLEFLIYFQGNSAPDKSGLPSDRFSAERTGGSVSTLTIQRTQQEDSAVYLCASSLGGLAETQYFGPGTRLLVL.